A single sample gave rise to the 3 T cell receptor beta chains below, sequenced in a study of blood T cells in healthy people across ages. A second PCR, run for roughly 6 to 11 cycles, used a sample-barcoded 5' primer plus a J-beta primer mix. In TCRdb, the 5' RACE reads were re-called with MiXCR into one record per CDR3 protein. Counted here are about 1,400,000 distinct CDR3 sequences, 55% to 75% occurring once; the ten biggest clones make up about 6.3%. What was sequenced was blood. The receptors come from a young man in good health.

This clonotype was seen a few times. V gene TRBV10-3 combines with J gene TRBJ2-7; a weak D match, TRBD1 (5 bases). Trimming left V 6 bases short and J 1 base short, with 13 bases between. Germline V CDR1 and CDR2: ENHRY, SYGVKD. This CDR3 contains 14 residues. The CDR3 DNA reads as TGTGCCATCAGCCGCGAGGCAGGGTCCTACGAGCAGTACTTC. Protein sequence: CAISREAGSYEQYF.

The J gene is TRBJ2-4, the V gene TRBV3-1, with D uncertain. The J call may be mistaken, given a closer DNA end match to TRBJ2-7. Germline V gene lookup returns CDR1 LGHDT and CDR2 YNNKEL (reference sequence). The CDR3 loop spans 14 amino acids. CDR3 coding DNA: TGTGCCAGCAGCCAAGATTCGTACAGCCACGAGCAGTACTTC. Encoded protein: CASSQDSYSHEQYF.

The V and J genes are TRBV15 and TRBJ2-3; 12 bases agree with TRBD2. Trimming at V came to 4 bases and at J to 8 bases, leaving 7 bases not matched to a gene. Germline CDR1 reads LNHNV; CDR2 reads YYDKDF (reference sequence). The CDR3 is made up of 15 amino acids. The CDR3 coding sequence is TGTGCCACCAGCACCGGACTAGCGGGAACGAGTACGCAGTATTTT. As protein: CATSTGLAGTSTQYF.